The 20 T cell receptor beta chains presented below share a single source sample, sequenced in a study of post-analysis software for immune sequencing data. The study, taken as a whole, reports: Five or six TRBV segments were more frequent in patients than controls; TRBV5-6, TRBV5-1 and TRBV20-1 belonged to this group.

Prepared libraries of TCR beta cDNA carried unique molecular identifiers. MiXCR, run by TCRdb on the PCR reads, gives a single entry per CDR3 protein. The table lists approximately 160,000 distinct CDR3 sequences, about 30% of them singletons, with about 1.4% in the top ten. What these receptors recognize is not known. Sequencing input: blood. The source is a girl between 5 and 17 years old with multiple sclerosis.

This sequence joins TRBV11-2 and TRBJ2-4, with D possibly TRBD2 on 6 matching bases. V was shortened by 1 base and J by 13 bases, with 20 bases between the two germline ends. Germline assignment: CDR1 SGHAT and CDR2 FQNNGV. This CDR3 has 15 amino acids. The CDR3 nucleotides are TGTGCCAGCAGCTTAGGAGGAGGGGTGGGGAATGAGCAGTACTTC. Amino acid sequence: CASSLGGGVGNEQYF.

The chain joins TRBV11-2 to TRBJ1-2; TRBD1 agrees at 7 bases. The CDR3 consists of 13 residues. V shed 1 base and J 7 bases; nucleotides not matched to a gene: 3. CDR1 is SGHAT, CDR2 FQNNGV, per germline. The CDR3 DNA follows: TGTGCCAGCAGCTTAGGAGACAGGGTTGGCTACACCTTC. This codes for CASSLGDRVGYTF.

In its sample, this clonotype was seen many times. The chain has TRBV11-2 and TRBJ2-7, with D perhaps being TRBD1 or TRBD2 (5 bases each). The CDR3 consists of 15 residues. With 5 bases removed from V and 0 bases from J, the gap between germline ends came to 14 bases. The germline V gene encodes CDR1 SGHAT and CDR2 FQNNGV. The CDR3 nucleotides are TGTGCCAGCAGCGTGGGGGACCGCAGCTCCTACGAGCAGTACTTC. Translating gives CASSVGDRSSYEQYF.

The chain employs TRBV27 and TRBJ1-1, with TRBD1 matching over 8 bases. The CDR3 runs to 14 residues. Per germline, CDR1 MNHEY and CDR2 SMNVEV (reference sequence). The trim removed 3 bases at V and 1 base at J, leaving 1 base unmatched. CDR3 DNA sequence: TGTGCCAGCAGTTTGGACAGGGCGAACACTGAAGCTTTCTTT. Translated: CASSLDRANTEAFF.

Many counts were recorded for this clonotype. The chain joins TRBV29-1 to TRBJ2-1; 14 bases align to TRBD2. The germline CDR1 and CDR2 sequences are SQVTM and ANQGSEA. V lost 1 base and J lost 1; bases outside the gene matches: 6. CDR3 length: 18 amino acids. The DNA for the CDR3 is TGCAGCGTTGAAGGACTAGCGGGAGGGCTGGGGTCCTACAATGAGCAGTTCTTC. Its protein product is CSVEGLAGGLGSYNEQFF.

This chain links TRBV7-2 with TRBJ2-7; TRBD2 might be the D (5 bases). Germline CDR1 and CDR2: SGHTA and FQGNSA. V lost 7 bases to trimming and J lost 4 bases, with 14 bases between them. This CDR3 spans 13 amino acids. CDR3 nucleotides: TGTGCCAGCAAGACTGCAGCGGAATACGAGCAGTACTTC. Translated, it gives CASKTAAEYEQYF.

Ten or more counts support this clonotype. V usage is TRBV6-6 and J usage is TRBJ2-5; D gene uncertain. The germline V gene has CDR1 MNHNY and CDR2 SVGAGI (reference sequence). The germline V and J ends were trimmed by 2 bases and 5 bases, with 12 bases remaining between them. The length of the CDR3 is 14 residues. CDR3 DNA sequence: TGTGCCAGCAGTTACCAGCTGAGTGATGAGACCCAGTACTTC. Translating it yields CASSYQLSDETQYF.

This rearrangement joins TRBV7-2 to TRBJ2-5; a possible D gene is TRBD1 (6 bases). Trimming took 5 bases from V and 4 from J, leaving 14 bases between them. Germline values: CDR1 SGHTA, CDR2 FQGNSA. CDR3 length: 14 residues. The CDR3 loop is CASSATGPRETQYF. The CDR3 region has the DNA TGTGCCAGCAGCGCTACAGGGCCACGAGAGACCCAGTACTTC.

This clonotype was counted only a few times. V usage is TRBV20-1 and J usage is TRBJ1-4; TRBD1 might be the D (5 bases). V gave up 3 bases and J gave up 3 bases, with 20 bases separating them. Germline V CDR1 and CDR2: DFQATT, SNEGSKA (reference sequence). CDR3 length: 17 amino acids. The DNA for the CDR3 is TGCAGTGCTAGGGACCCCCAGGGTGTATCAGCTAATGAAAAACTGTTTTTT. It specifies CSARDPQGVSANEKLFF.

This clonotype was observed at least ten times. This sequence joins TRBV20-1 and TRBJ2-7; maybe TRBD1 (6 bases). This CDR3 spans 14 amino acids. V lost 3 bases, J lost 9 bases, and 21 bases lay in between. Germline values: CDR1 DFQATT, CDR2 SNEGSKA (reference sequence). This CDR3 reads CSASGTQISTRQYF. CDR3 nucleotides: TGCAGTGCTAGTGGGACACAGATATCTACGAGGCAGTACTTC.

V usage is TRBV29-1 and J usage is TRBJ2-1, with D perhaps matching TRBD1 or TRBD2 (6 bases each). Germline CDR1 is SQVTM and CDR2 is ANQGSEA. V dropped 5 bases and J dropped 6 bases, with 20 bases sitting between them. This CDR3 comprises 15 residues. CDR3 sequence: CSVSGRGRGGNEQFF. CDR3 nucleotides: TGCAGCGTTTCCGGGCGGGGCAGGGGCGGCAATGAGCAGTTCTTC.

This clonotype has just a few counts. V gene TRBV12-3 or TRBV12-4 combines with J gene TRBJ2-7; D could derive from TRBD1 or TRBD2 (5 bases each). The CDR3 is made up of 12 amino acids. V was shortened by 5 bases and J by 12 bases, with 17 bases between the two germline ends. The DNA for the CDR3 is TGTGCCAGCAGTCCAGGGAGAGGGGCCTCGTACTTC. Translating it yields CASSPGRGASYF.

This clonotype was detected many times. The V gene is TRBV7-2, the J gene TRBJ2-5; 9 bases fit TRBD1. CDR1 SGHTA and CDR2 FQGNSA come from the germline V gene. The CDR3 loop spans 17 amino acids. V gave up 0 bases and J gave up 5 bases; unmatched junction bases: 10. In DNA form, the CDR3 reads TGTGCCAGCAGCTTAGCGCTAGTGGGACAGGGTATGGAGACCCAGTACTTC. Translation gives CASSLALVGQGMETQYF.

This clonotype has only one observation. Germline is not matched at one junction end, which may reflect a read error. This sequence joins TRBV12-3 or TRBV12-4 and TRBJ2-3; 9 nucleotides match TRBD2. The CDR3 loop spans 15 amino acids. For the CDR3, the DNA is TGTACCAGCAGTTTAACTAGCGGGCGCACAGATACGCAGTATTTT. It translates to CTSSLTSGRTDTQYF.

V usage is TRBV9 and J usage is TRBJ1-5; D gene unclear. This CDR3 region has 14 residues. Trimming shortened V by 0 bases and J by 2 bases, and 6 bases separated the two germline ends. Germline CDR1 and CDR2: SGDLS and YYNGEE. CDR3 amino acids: CASSVGSGNQPQHF. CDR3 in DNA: TGTGCCAGCAGCGTAGGGTCAGGCAATCAGCCCCAGCATTTT.

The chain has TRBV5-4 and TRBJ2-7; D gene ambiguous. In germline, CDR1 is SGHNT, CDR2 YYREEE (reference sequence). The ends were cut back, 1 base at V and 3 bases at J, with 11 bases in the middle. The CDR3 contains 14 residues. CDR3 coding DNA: TGTGCCAGCAGCTTGTCGGGTTGCGGCTACGAGCAGTACTTC. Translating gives CASSLSGCGYEQYF.

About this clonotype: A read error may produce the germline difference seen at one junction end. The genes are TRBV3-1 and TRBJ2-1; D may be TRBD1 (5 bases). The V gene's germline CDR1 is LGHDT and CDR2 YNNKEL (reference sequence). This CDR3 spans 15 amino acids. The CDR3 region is CASNQDPQGYNEQFF. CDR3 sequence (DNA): TGTGCCAGCAACCAAGACCCCCAGGGCTACAATGAGCAGTTCTTC.

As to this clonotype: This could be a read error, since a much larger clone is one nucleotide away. The CDR3 nucleotides read TGCGCCGGCAGCTTGGGCTTGCGGATAGAAAACATTCAGTACTTC. Its protein product is CAGSLGLRIENIQYF. The chain has TRBV5-1 and TRBJ2-4, with unresolved D. Germline V lookup: CDR1 SGHRS, CDR2 YFSETQ. The CDR3 has 15 residues.

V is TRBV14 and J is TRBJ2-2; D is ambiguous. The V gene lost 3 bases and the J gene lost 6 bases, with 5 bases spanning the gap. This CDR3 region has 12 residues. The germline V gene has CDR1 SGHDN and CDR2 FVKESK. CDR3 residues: CASSHSAGELFF. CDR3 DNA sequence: TGTGCCAGCAGCCATTCCGCCGGGGAGCTGTTTTTT.

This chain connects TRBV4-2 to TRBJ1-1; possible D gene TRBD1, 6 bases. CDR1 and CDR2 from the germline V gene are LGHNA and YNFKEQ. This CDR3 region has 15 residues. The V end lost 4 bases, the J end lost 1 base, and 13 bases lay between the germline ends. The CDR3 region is CASSRYKQGNTEAFF. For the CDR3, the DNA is TGTGCCAGCAGCCGATACAAACAGGGGAACACTGAAGCTTTCTTT.